This T cell receptor beta chain derives from a study of blood T cell repertoires in COVID-19. Trimming pared 2 bases from V and 7 bases from J, leaving 12 bases between. Per germline, CDR1 MDHEN and CDR2 SYDVKM. There are 13 residues in the CDR3. Using immunoSEQ multiplex PCR, the repertoire was profiled, and TCRdb retains in-frame clones only, with some absent. The sample consists of around 300,000 clones, roughly 86% of them appearing once. Specimen: PBMCs or T cells enriched from blood (not recorded which). The rearrangement joins TRBV28 to TRBJ2-7; tentatively, D is TRBD2 (5 bases). This sequence originates from a woman aged 55-75 years who had recovered from COVID-19. CDR3 protein: CASSLPGSGEQYF. Written as DNA, the CDR3 is TGTGCCAGCAGTTTACCGGGGTCGGGGGAGCAGTACTTC.